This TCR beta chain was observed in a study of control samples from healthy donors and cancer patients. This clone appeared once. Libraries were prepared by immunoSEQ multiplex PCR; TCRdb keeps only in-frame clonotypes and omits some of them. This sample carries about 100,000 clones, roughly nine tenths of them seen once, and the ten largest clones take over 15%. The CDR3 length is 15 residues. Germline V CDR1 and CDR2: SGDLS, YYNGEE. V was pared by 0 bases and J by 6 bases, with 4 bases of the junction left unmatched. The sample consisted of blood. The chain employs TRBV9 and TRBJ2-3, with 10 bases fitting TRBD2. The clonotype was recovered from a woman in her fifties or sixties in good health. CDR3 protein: CASSVVAGGMDTQYF. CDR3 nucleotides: TGTGCCAGCAGCGTAGTAGCGGGAGGAATGGATACGCAGTATTTT.